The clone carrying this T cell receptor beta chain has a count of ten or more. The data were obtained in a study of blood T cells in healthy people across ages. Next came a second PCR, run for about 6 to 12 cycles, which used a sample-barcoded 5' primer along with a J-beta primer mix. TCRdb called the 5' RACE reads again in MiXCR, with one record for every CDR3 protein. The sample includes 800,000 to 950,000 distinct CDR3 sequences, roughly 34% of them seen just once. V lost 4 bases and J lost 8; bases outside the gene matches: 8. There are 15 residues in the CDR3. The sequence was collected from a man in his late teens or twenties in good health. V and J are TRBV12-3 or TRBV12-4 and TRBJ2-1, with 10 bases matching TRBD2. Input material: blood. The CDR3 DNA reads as TGTGCCAGCAGTTATTATAGCGGGGGGATCGATGAGCAGTTCTTC. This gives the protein CASSYYSGGIDEQFF.